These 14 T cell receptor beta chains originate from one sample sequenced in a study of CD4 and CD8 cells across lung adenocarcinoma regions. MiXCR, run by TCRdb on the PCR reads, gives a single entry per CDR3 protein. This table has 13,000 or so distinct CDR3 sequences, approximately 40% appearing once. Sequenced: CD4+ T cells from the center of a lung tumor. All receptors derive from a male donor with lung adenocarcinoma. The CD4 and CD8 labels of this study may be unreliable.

The CDR3, as DNA: TGTGCCAGCAGTGTCCGGGGCCTCCGAGAAGCCACTCAGTACTTC. It encodes CASSVRGLREATQYF. The V call is TRBV25-1, the J call TRBJ2-4; D may match TRBD1 or TRBD2 (5 bases each). In germline, CDR1 is MGHDK, CDR2 SYGVNS. CDR3 length: 15 residues. Trimming removed 4 bases at V and 12 bases at J, with 22 bases between. Combining the CDR3 with reference TRBV25-1 and TRBJ2-4 gives the whole variable domain EADIYQTPRYLVIGTGKKITLECSQTMGHDKMYWYQQDPGMELHLIHYSYGVNSTEKGDLSSESTVSRIRTEHFPLTLESARPSHTSQYLCASSVRGLREATQYFGAGTRLSVL.

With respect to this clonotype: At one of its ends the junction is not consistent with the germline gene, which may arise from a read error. CDR3 residues: CASTPGCDPGECATDTQYF. Here the CDR3 DNA reads TGCGCCAGCACCCCGGGCTGCGACCCGGGGGAGTGCGCCACAGACACGCAGTATTTT. The chain uses TRBV10-2 and TRBJ2-3; the D gene is possibly TRBD2 (6 bases). The germline V gene encodes CDR1 WSHSY and CDR2 SAAADI. This CDR3 is built from 19 residues.

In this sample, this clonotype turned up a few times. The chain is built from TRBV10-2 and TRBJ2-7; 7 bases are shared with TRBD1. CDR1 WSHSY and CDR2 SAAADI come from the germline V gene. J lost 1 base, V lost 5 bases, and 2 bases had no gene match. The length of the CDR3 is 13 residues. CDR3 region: CASSTGVSYEQYF. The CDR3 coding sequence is TGCGCCAGCAGTACAGGGGTTTCCTACGAGCAGTACTTC.

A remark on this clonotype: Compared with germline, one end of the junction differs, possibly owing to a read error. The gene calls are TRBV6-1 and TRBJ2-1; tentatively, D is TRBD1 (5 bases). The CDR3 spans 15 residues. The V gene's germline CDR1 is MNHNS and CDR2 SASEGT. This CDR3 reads CASTVQGASCNEQFF. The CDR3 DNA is TGTGCCAGCACAGTACAAGGGGCATCCTGCAATGAGCAGTTCTTC.

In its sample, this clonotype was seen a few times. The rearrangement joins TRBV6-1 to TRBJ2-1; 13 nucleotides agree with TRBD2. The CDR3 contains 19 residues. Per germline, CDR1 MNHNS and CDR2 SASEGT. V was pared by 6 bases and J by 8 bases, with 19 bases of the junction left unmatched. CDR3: CASRPSGLAGVLSRDEQFF. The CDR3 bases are TGTGCCAGCAGGCCGAGCGGACTAGCGGGAGTCCTTTCTAGGGATGAGCAGTTCTTC.

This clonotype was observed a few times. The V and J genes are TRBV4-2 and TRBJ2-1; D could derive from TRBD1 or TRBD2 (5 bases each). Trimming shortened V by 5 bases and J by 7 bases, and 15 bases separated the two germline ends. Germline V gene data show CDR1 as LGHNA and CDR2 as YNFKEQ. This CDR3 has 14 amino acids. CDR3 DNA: TGTGCCAGCAGCTCCCCGGGACCCAGGAATGAGCAGTTCTTC. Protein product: CASSSPGPRNEQFF.

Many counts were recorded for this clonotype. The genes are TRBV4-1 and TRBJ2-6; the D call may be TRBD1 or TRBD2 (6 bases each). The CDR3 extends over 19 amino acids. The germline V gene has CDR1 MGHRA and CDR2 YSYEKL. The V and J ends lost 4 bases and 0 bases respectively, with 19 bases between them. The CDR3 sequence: CASSPLRVADSSGANVLTF. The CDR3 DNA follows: TGCGCCAGCAGCCCGCTTCGGGTAGCGGACAGCTCTGGGGCCAACGTCCTGACTTTC.

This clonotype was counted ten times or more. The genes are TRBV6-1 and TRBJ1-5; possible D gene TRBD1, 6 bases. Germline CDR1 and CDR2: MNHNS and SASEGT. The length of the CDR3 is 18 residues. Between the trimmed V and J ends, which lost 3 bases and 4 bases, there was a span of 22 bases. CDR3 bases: TGTGCCAGCAGTGAGTCGACAATCCGGGACACCCGAAATCAGCCCCAGCATTTT. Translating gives CASSESTIRDTRNQPQHF.

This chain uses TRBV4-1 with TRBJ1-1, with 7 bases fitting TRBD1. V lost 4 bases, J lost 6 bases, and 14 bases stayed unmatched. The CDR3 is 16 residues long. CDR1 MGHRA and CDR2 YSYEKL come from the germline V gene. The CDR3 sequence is CASSPGNQGDYAEAFF. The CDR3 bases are TGCGCCAGCAGCCCCGGGAACCAGGGGGATTATGCTGAAGCTTTCTTT.

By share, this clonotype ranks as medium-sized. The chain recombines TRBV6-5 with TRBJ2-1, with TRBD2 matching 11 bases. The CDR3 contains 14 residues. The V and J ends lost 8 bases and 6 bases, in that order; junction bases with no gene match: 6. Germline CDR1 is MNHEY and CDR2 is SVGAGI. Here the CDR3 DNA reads TGTGCCAGCTCTTTTAGCGGGAGGGGCAATGAGCAGTTCTTC. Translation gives CASSFSGRGNEQFF.

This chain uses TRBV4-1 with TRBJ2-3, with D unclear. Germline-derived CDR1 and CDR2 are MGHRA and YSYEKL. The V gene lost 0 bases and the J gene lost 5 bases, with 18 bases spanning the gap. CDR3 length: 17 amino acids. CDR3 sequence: CASSQDPPANPLDTQYF. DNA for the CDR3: TGCGCCAGCAGCCAAGATCCTCCAGCGAACCCTTTAGATACGCAGTATTTT.

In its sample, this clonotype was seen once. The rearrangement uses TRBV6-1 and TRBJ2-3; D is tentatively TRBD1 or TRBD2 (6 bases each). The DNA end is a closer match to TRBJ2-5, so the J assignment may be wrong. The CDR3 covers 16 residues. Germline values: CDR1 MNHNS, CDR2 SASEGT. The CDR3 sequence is CASGGLGGGAPDTQYF. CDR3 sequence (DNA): TGTGCCAGCGGGGGGCTCGGGGGCGGTGCCCCAGATACCCAGTACTTC.

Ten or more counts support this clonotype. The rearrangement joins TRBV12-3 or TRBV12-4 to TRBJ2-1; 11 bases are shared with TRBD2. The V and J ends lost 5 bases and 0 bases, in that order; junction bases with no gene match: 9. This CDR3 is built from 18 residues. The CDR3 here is CASSQSGTSGASYNEQFF. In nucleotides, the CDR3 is TGTGCCAGCAGTCAGTCCGGGACTAGCGGAGCCTCCTACAATGAGCAGTTCTTC.

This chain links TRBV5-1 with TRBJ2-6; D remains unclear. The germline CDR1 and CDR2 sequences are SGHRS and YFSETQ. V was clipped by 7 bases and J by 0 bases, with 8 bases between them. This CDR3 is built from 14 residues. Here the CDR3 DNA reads TGCGCCAGCGGTACGAACTCTGGGGCCAACGTCCTGACTTTC. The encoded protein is CASGTNSGANVLTF. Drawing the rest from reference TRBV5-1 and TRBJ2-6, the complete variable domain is KAGVTQTPRYLIKTRGQQVTLSCSPISGHRSVSWYQQTPGQGLQFLFEYFSETQRNKGNFPGRFSGRQFSNSRSEMNVSTLELGDSALYLCASGTNSGANVLTFGAGSRLTVL.